Sequencing of this T cell receptor (beta chain) was carried out in a study of blood T cell repertoires in COVID-19. About the research overall: Material from acute and convalescent COVID-19 was sourced from the United States, Italy and Spain.

The V gene's germline CDR1 is SGHTA and CDR2 FQGNSA. The CDR3 has 13 residues. V was trimmed by 3 bases and J by 1 base, leaving 7 bases between them. Per the study methods: Estimated nucleated cell counts came from reference gene primer amplification. Assay used: immunoSEQ multiplex PCR; TCRdb lists only in-frame clones, some missing. The V and J calls and clone size come from that table; D and trimming were worked out from the DNA. Seen here are 310,000 or so clones, approximately 90% observed once, and the top ten hold approximately 4%. This clonotype originated in a woman in her 50s with active or convalescent COVID-19. Material: peripheral blood. V is TRBV7-2 and J is TRBJ2-7; D unresolved. CDR3 region: CASSFSVSYEQYF. For the CDR3, the DNA is TGTGCCAGCAGCTTTTCAGTGTCCTACGAGCAGTACTTC.